These T cell receptor beta chains were read from a single sample in a study of blood T cell repertoires in COVID-19. Sequenced by immunoSEQ multiplex PCR; TCRdb stores in-frame clones only, minus some. The sample has roughly 200,000 clones, around 89% seen once. The sequenced material came from PBMCs or T cells enriched from blood (not recorded which). The source is a man aged 25-45 years who had recovered from COVID-19. Each CDR3 is given with its conserved first and last residue. The order of the fields is V gene, CDR3 protein.

V: TRBV18; CDR3: CASSQEGGSSQPQHF
V: TRBV9; CDR3: CASSVAPGDEAFF
V: TRBV3-1/TRBV3-2; CDR3: CASSQGQGLYNEQFF
V: TRBV27; CDR3: CASSTGQRREKLFF
V: TRBV30; CDR3: CAWSVGLGYEQYF
V: TRBV7-8; CDR3: CGSGRAVNEQFF
V: TRBV28; CDR3: CASSFWLRGHEQYF
V: TRBV12-3/TRBV12-4; CDR3: CASSRLVNEQFF
V: TRBV6-5; CDR3: CASSQGNYGYTF
V: TRBV28; CDR3: CASADRVAYNEQFF
V: TRBV29-1; CDR3: CSVDWQFNTEAFF
V: TRBV6-1; CDR3: CASSDGAALAGDGYEQYF
V: TRBV10-3; CDR3: CAISELAPTTSTDTQYF
V: TRBV30; CDR3: CAWRSGGKAKNIQYF
V: TRBV7-9; CDR3: CASSPGDRPKQFF
V: TRBV5-1; CDR3: CASSLMDSTEAFF
V: TRBV10-3; CDR3: CAISRTGTEAFF
V: TRBV24-1; CDR3: CATSDLQLGLGTDTQYF
V: TRBV15; CDR3: CATSRDLGGTNTGELFF
V: TRBV21-1; CDR3: CASSERKPGLAGEIYEQYF
V: TRBV19; CDR3: CASSYPGLASTDTQYF
V: TRBV6-6; CDR3: CASKGQGTLDAEAFF
V: TRBV24-1; CDR3: CATSDLRRVKHYYEQYF
V: TRBV5-4; CDR3: CASSYGLAGTDTQYF
V: TRBV6-5; CDR3: CASSYDGGTTEAFF
V: TRBV4-1; CDR3: CASSQDRGGPAVTEAFF
V: TRBV28; CDR3: CASSINRVFYGYTF
V: TRBV13; CDR3: CASSWGLENSGANVLTF
V: TRBV12-3/TRBV12-4; CDR3: CASSSGQGYGYTF
V: TRBV4-1; CDR3: CASSQIPGTSGNEQFF
V: TRBV19; CDR3: CASSIDSGYSNQPQHF
V: TRBV11-2; CDR3: CASSQVGVEVETQYF
V: TRBV4-2; CDR3: CASSQGGGSGANVLTF
V: TRBV6-5; CDR3: CASSLRDNSKAFF
V: TRBV4-1; CDR3: CASRRTVMNTEAFF
V: TRBV11-2; CDR3: CASSLDRKRGRNNEQFF
V: TRBV30; CDR3: CAWTGREAFF
V: TRBV10-3; CDR3: CAISESGRRGNTQYF
V: TRBV19; CDR3: CASSIGDRGFGYTF
V: TRBV7-6; CDR3: CASSSALIRSGSPLHF
V: TRBV5-5; CDR3: CASSSRDRVTGELFF
V: TRBV5-6; CDR3: CASSVRGLDTEAFF
V: TRBV5-1; CDR3: CASSWGGSGNIYEQYF
V: TRBV5-1; CDR3: CASSLEGQTDYGYTF
V: TRBV4-3; CDR3: CASSQDPSGGPSDTQYF
V: TRBV9; CDR3: CASSGGDRGYEQYF
V: TRBV18; CDR3: CASSPRGGEDSPLHF
V: TRBV5-1; CDR3: CASRYRDRGYEQYF
V: TRBV14; CDR3: CASSHYRGDYNEQFF
V: TRBV11-1; CDR3: CASSFHDRGDTDTQYF